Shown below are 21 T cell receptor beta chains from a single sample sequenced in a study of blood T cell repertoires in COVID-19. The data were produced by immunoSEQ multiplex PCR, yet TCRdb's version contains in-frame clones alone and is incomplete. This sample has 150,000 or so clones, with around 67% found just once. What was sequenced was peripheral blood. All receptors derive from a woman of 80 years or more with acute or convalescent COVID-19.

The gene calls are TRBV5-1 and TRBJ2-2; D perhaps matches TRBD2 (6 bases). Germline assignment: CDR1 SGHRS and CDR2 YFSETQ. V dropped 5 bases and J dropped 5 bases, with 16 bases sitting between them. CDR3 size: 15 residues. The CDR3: CASRWEVIKTGELFF. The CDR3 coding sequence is TGCGCCAGCAGATGGGAGGTTATTAAAACCGGGGAGCTGTTTTTT.

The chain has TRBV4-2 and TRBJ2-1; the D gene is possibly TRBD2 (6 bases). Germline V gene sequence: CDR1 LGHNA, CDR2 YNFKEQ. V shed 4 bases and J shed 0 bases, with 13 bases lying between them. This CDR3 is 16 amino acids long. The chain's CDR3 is CASSLEGSGSYNEQFF. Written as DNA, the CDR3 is TGTGCCAGCAGCCTCGAAGGTAGCGGCTCCTACAATGAGCAGTTCTTC.

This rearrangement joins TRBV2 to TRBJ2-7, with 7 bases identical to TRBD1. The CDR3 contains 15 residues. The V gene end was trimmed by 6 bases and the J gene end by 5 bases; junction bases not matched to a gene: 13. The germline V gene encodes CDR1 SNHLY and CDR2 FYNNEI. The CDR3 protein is CASRVTGAQKHEQYF. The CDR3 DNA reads TGTGCCAGCAGGGTAACAGGGGCCCAGAAACACGAGCAGTACTTC.

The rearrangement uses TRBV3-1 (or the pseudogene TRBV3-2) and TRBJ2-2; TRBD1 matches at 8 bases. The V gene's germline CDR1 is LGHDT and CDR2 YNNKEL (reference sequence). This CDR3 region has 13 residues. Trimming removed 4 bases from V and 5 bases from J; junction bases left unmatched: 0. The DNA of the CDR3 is TGTGCCAGCAGCCGGACAGGGACCGGGGAGCTGTTTTTT. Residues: CASSRTGTGELFF.

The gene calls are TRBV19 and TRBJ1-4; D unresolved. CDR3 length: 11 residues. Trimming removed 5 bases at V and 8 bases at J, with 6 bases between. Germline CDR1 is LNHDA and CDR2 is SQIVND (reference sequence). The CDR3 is CASSFGEKLFF. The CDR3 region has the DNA TGTGCCAGTAGTTTCGGGGAAAAACTGTTTTTT.

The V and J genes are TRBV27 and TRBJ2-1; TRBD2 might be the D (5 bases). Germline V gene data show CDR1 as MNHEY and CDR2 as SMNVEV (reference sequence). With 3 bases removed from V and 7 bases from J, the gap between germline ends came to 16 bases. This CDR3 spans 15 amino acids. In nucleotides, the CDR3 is TGTGCCAGCAGTTTGGCGGGTCCGATTACGAATGAGCAGTTCTTC. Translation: CASSLAGPITNEQFF.

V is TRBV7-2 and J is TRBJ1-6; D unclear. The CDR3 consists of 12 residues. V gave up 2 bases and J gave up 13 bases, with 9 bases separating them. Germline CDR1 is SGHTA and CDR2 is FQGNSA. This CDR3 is CASSLRASPLHF. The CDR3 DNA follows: TGTGCCAGCAGCTTAAGAGCCTCGCCCCTCCACTTT. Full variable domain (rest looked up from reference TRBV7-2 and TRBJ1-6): GAGVSQSPSNKVTEKGKDVELRCDPISGHTALYWYRQSLGQGLEFLIYFQGNSAPDKSGLPSDRFSAERTGGSVSTLTIQRTQQEDSAVYLCASSLRASPLHFGNGTRLTVT.

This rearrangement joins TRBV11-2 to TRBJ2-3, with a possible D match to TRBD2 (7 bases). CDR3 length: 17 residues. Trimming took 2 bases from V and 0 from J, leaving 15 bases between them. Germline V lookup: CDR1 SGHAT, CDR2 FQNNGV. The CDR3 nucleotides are TGTGCCAGCAGCTTACAGCGGGACACTCGGAGCACAGATACGCAGTATTTT. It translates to CASSLQRDTRSTDTQYF.

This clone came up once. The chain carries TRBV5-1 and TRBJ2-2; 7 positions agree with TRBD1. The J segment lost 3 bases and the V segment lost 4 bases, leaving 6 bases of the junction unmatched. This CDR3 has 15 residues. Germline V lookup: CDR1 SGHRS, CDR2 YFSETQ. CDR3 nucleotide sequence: TGCGCCAGCAGCCCCGAACAGGGGTACACCGGGGAGCTGTTTTTT. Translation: CASSPEQGYTGELFF.

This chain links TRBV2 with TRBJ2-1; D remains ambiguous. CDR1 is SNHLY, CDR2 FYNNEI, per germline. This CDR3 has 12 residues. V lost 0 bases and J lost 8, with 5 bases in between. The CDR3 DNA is TGTGCCAGCAGTGAAGCAGGAGATGAGCAGTTCTTC. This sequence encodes CASSEAGDEQFF. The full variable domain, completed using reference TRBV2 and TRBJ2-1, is EPEVTQTPSHQVTQMGQEVILRCVPISNHLYFYWYRQILGQKVEFLVSFYNNEISEKSEIFDDQFSVERPDGSNFTLKIRSTKLEDSAMYFCASSEAGDEQFFGPGTRLTVL.

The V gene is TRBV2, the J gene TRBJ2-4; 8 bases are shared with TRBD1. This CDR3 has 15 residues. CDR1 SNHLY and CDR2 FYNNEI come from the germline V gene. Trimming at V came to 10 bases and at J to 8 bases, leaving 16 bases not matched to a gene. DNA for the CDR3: TGTGCCACCTCGGCAGGGGGCGCGGGTTTGGACATTCAGTACTTC. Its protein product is CATSAGGAGLDIQYF.

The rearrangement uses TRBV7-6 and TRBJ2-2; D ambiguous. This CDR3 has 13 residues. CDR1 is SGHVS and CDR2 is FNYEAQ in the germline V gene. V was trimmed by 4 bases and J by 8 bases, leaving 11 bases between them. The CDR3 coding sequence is TGTGCCAGCAGCTCACAAACGGAGGGGGAGCTGTTTTTT. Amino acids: CASSSQTEGELFF.

The CDR3 nucleotides are TGTGCCTGGAGGGGTACTCCAGGGAATCAAGGTGCCATATATTTT. It codes for CAWRGTPGNQGAIYF. The chain combines TRBV30 with TRBJ1-3; D may be TRBD1 (5 bases). Germline loops: CDR1 GTSNPN, CDR2 SVGIG (reference sequence). V was cut by 3 bases and J by 11 bases, with 23 bases left in between. The CDR3 is made up of 15 amino acids.

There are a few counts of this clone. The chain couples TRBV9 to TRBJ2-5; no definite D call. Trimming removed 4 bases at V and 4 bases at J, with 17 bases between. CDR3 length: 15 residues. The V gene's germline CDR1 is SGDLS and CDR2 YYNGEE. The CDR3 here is CASSPPGRSGETQYF. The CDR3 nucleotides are TGTGCCAGCAGCCCCCCCGGTAGGTCGGGAGAGACCCAGTACTTC.

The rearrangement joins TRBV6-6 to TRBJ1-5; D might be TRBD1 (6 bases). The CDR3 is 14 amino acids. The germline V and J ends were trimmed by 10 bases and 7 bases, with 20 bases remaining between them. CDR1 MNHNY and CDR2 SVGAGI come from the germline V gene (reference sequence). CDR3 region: CATGVEQGGQPQHF. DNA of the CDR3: TGTGCCACAGGGGTAGAACAGGGTGGCCAGCCCCAGCATTTT.

CDR3 in DNA: TGTGCCAGCAGCCAGGACGGACTGAGAAACACCATATATTTT. It yields the protein CASSQDGLRNTIYF. V gene TRBV6-5 combines with J gene TRBJ1-3; D unresolved. The CDR3 is 14 residues long. Trimming cost V 6 bases and J 5 bases, with 14 bases left between them. CDR1 and CDR2 from the germline V gene are MNHEY and SVGAGI.

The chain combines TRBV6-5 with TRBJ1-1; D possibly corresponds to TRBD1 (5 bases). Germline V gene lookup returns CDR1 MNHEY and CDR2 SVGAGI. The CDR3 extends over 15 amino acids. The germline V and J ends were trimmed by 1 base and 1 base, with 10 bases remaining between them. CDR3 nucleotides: TGTGCCAGCAGTTACTGGGAAACAGGGAACACTGAAGCTTTCTTT. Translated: CASSYWETGNTEAFF.

CDR3: CASSRQGGNIRKYGYTF. The CDR3 region has the DNA TGTGCCAGCTCGAGACAGGGGGGCAATATCCGTAAATATGGCTACACCTTC. The V gene is TRBV18, the J gene TRBJ1-2; 9 bases map to TRBD1. Unmatched junction bases numbered 16, after V lost 6 bases and J lost 5 bases. CDR1 and CDR2 (germline): KGHSH, LQKENI. The CDR3 has 17 amino acids.

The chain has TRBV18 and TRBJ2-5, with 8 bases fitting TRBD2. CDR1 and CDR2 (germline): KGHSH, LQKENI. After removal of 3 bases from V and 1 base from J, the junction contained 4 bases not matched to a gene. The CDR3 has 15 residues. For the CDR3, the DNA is TGTGCCAGCTCACCCCTAGCGGGTCCCCAAGAGACCCAGTACTTC. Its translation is CASSPLAGPQETQYF.

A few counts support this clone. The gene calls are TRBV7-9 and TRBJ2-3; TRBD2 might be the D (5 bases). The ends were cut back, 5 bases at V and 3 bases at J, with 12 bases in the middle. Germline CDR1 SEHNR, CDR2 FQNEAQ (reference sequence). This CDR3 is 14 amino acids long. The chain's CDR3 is CASSTGLSTDTQYF. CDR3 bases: TGTGCCAGCAGCACCGGACTCTCGACAGATACGCAGTATTTT. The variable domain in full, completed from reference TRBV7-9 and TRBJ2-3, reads DTGVSQNPRHKITKRGQNVTFRCDPISEHNRLYWYRQTLGQGPEFLTYFQNEAQLEKSRLLSDRFSAERPKGSFSTLEIQRTEQGDSAMYLCASSTGLSTDTQYFGPGTRLTVL.

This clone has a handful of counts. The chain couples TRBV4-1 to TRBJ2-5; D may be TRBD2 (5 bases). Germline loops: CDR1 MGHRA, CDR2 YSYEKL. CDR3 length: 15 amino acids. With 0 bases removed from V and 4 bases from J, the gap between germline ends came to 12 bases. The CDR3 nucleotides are TGCGCCAGCAGCCAAGATCCCCGGGAAACAGAGACCCAGTACTTC. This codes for CASSQDPRETETQYF.